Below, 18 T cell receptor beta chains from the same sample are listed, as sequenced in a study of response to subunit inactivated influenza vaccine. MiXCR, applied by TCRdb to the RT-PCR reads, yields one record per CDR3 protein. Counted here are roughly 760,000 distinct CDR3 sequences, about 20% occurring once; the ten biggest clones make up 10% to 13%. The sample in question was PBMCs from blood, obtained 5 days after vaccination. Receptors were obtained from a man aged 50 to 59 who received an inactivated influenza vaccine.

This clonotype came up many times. This CDR3 reads CASSLAGTLTYNEQFF. CDR3 DNA: TGCGCCAGCAGCCTCGCCGGGACACTGACCTACAATGAGCAGTTCTTC. The rearrangement uses TRBV5-1 and TRBJ2-1; D is perhaps TRBD1 (6 bases). Trimming removed 4 bases at V and 2 bases at J, with 16 bases between. Per the germline V gene, CDR1 is SGHRS and CDR2 is YFSETQ. The CDR3 is made up of 16 amino acids.

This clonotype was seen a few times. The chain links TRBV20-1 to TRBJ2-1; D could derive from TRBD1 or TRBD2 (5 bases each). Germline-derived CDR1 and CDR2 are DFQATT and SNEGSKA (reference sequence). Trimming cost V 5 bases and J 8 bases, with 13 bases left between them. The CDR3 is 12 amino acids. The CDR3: CSAGRGGHEQFF. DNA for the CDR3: TGCAGTGCTGGCCGTGGGGGACATGAGCAGTTCTTC.

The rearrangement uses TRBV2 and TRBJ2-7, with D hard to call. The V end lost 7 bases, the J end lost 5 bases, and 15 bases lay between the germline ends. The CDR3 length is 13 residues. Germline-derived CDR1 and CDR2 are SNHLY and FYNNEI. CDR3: CASKRDVSDEQYF. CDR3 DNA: TGTGCCAGCAAGCGTGACGTGTCCGACGAGCAGTACTTC.

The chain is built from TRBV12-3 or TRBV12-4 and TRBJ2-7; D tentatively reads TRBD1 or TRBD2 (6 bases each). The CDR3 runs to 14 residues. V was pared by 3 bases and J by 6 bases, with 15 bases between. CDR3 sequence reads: CASSFGGGDGEQYF. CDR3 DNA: TGTGCCAGCAGTTTCGGGGGCGGGGATGGCGAGCAGTACTTC.

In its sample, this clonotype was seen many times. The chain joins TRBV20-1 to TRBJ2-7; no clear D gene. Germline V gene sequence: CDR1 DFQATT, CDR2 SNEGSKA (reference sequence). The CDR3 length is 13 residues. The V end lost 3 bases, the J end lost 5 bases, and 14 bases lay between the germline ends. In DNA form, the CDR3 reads TGCAGTGCTAGCGACTCCGGATTACACGAGCAGTACTTC. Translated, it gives CSASDSGLHEQYF.

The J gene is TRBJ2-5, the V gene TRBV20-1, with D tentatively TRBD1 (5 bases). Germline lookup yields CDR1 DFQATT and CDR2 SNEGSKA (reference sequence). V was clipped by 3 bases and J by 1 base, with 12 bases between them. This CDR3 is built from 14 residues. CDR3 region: CSASFGALQETQYF. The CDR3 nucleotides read TGCAGTGCTAGCTTTGGGGCCCTCCAAGAGACCCAGTACTTC.

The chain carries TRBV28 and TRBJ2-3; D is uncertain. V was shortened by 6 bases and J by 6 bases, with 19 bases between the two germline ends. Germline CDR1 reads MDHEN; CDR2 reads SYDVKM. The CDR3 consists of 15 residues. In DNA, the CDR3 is TGTGCCAGCAGAGGGTACGGACCTAGTGTGGATACGCAGTATTTT. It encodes CASRGYGPSVDTQYF.

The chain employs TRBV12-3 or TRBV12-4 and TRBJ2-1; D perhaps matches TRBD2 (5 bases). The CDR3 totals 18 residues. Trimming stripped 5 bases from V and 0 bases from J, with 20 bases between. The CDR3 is CASSAPGAGSSSYNEQFF. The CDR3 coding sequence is TGTGCCAGCAGTGCCCCGGGTGCGGGTTCGAGCTCCTACAATGAGCAGTTCTTC.

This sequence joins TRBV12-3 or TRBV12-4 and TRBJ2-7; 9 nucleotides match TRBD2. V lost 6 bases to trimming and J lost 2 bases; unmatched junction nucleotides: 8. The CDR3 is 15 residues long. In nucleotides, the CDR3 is TGTGCCAGCAGACCGAGAGCGGGGGGACCCTACGAGCAGTACTTC. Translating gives CASRPRAGGPYEQYF.

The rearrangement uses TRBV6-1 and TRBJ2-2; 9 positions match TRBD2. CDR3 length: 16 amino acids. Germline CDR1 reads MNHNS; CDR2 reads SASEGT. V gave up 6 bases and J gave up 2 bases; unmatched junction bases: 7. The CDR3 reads CASSRSSGINTGELFF. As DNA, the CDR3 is TGTGCCAGCAGCCGATCTAGCGGGATTAACACCGGGGAGCTGTTTTTT.

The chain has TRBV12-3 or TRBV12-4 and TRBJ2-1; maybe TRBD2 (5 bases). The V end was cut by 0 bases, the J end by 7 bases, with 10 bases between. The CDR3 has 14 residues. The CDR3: CASSLASRVNEQFF. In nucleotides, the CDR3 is TGTGCCAGCAGTTTAGCGTCGAGGGTTAATGAGCAGTTCTTC.

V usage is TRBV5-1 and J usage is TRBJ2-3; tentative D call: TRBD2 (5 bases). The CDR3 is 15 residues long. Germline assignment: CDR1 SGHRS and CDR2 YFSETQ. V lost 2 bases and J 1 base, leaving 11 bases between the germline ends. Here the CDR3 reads CASSLSSAGTDTQYF. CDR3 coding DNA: TGCGCCAGCAGCTTAAGTAGCGCCGGCACAGATACGCAGTATTTT.

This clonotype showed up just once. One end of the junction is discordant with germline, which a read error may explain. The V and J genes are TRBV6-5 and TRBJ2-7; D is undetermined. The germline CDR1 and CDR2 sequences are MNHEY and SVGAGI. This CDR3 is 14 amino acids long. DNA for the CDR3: TGTGCCAGCAGTCACTCGCCCCGGGCATACGGGCAGTACTTC. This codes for CASSHSPRAYGQYF.

The DNA of the CDR3 is TGCAGTGCTAGAGACTACCTTGTGGGACACGAGACCCAGTACTTC. Its protein product is CSARDYLVGHETQYF. V gene TRBV20-1 combines with J gene TRBJ2-5, with D tentatively TRBD1 (6 bases). V lost 0 bases, J lost 5 bases, and 16 bases lay in between. The CDR3 is 15 residues long. CDR1 is DFQATT, CDR2 SNEGSKA, per germline (reference sequence).

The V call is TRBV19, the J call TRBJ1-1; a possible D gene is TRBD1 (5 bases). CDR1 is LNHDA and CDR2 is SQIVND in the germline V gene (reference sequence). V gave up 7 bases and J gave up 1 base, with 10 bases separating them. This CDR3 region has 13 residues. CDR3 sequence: CASTSGRNTEAFF. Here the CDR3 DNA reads TGTGCCAGTACCTCAGGGAGGAACACTGAAGCTTTCTTT.

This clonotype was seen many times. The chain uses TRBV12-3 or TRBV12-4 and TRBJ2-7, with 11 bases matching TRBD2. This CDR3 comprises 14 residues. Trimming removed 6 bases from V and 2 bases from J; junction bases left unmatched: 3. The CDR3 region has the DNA TGTGCCAGCAGCCTGGGACTAGCGGCCTACGAGCAGTACTTC. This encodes CASSLGLAAYEQYF.

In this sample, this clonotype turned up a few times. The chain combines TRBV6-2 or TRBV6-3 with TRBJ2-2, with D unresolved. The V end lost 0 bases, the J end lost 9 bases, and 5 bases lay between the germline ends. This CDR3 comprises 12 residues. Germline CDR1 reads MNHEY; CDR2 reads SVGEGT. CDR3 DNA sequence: TGTGCCAGCAGTTACTCGATCCGGGAGCTGTTTTTT. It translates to CASSYSIRELFF.

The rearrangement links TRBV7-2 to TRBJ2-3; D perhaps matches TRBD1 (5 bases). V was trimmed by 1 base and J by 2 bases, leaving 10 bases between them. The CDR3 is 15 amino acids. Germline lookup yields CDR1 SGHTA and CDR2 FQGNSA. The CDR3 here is CASSLEGPYTDTQYF. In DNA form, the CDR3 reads TGTGCCAGCAGCTTAGAGGGGCCTTACACAGATACGCAGTATTTT.